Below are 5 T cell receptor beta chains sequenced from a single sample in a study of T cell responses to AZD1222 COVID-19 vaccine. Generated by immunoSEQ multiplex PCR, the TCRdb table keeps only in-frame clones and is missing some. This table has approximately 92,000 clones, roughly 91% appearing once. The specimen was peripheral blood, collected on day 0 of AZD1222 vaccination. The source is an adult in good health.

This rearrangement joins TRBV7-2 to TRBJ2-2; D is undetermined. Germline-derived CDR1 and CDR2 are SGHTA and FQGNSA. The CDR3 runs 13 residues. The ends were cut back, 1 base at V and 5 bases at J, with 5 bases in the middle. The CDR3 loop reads CASSLGRTGELFF. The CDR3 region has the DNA TGTGCCAGCAGCTTAGGTAGAACCGGGGAGCTGTTTTTT.

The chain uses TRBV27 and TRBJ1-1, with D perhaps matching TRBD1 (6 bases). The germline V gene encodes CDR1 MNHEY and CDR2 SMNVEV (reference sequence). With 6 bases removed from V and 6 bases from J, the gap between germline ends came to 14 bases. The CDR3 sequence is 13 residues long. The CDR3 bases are TGTGCCAGCAGCGAACAGGGTGGGGCTGAAGCTTTCTTT. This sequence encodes CASSEQGGAEAFF.

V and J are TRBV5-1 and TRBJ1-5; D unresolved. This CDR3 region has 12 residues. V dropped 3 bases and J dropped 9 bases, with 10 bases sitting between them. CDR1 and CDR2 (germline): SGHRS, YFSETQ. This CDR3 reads CASSYGHLPQHF. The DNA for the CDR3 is TGCGCCAGCAGCTATGGTCACTTGCCCCAGCATTTT.

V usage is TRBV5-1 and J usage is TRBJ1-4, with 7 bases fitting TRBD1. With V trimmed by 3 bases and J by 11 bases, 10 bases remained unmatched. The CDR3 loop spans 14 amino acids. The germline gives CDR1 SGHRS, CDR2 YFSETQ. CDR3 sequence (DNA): TGCGCCAGCAGCTCCGGGACAGACGCGGTGAAACTGTTTTTT. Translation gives CASSSGTDAVKLFF.

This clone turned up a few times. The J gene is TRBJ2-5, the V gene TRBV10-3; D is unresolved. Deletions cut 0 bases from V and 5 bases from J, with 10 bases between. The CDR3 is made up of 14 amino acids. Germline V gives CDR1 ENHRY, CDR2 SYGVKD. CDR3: CAISESVGRETQYF. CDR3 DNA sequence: TGTGCCATCAGTGAGTCCGTTGGGCGGGAGACCCAGTACTTC.